This TCR beta chain was captured by sequencing in a study of cytomegalovirus exposure and HLA in healthy donors. Whole-study findings and limits: Most TCR sequences were seen very rarely across donors, but some public TCRs occurred in many. Researchers catalogued 160 or so TCR beta chains as cytomegalovirus-associated.

For this clone: Its antigen remains unknown.

PCR amplification relied on 60 Vbeta primers (plus 13 Jbeta primers). Assay used: immunoSEQ multiplex PCR; TCRdb lists only in-frame clones, some missing. Seen here are some 110,000 clones, 50% to 65% observed once, and the top ten hold more than 8%. There are 13 residues in the CDR3. Deletions cut 6 bases from V and 3 bases from J, with 12 bases between. Germline V gene lookup returns CDR1 KGHSH and CDR2 LQKENI. The specimen sequenced was PBMCs. This receptor was obtained from a woman between 40 and 55 years old in good health and CMV-seropositive. The V call is TRBV18, the J call TRBJ2-7; D perhaps matches TRBD1 (6 bases). This chain's CDR3 is CASSSGTNYEQYF. Here the CDR3 DNA reads TGTGCCAGCTCTTCCGGGACAAACTACGAGCAGTACTTC.